This entry concerns a single TCR beta chain. The sample belongs to a study of blood T cells in healthy people across ages. Primed by a sample-barcoded 5' primer and a J-beta primer mix, a second PCR proceeded for roughly 6 to 12 cycles. TCRdb processed the 5' RACE reads anew with MiXCR; each CDR3 protein has one entry. The profile covers some 1,500,000 distinct CDR3 sequences, with 40% to 45% appearing a single time and approximately 4% taken by the ten largest. Between the trimmed V and J ends, which lost 1 base and 1 base, there was a span of 7 bases. This CDR3 has 13 amino acids. In germline, CDR1 is SQVTM, CDR2 ANQGSEA.

The sequencing input was blood. This chain joins TRBV29-1 and TRBJ2-5; D not certain. The sequence was collected from a young woman in good health. The CDR3 sequence is CSVEVGLQETQYF. CDR3 DNA: TGCAGCGTTGAAGTTGGCCTCCAAGAGACCCAGTACTTC. Full variable domain (remainder filled in from reference TRBV29-1 and TRBJ2-5): SAVISQKPSRDICQRGTSLTIQCQVDSQVTMMFWYRQQPGQSLTLIATANQGSEATYESGFVIDKFPISRPNLTFSTLTVSNMSPEDSSIYLCSVEVGLQETQYFGPGTRLLVL.